This T cell receptor (beta chain) derives from a study of T-cell memory formation after mild COVID-19. As for the study in general: TCR clustering was largely donor specific. Findings and caveats of the study: Second-wave clones reaching peak frequency on day 37 lacked confirmed SARS-CoV-2 specificity. Contracting CD4+ clones lay largely in CM and EM, with CD8+ ones residing in EMRA.

V lost 3 bases, J lost 6 bases, and 17 bases lay in between. CDR1 and CDR2 (germline): MDHEN, SYDVKM. This CDR3 is 16 amino acids long. TCRdb re-called the 5' RACE reads with MiXCR, one entry per CDR3 protein. This table holds around 150,000 distinct CDR3 sequences, roughly 15% found once. In the case of this clonotype: Its antigen is currently unknown.

The gene calls are TRBV28 and TRBJ2-2; TRBD1 or TRBD2 may be the D gene (5 bases each). The sample consisted of PBMCs or a T cell subset sorted from them (not recorded which). The receptor was isolated from an adult woman who had mild COVID-19 (a few samples of this study predate the infection). Cell type and time point are not known. CDR3 nucleotides: TGTGCCAGCAGTTTGCAACGGGACCCCGGTTCCGGGGAGCTGTTTTTT. Encoded protein: CASSLQRDPGSGELFF.